Detailed here is one T cell receptor (beta chain). The template-switching step introduced UMIs that carried a 6-nucleotide sample barcode. Two nested PCRs, of 16 and 9 cycles, processed TCRalpha and TCRbeta cDNA. Reprocessing the 5' RACE reads, TCRdb reports a single entry for every CDR3 protein and omits DNA. The sample data list about 380,000 distinct CDR3 sequences. This entry comes from a study of monozygotic twins with inflammatory bowel disease. The CDR3 runs 20 residues. Germline V gene sequence: CDR1 MGHRA, CDR2 YSYEKL. Sample: blood. The receptor comes from a human donor with ulcerative colitis or Crohn's disease, or a healthy co-twin of an affected twin (not recorded which). The V and J genes are TRBV4-1 and TRBJ2-1; TCRdb indicates TRBD2, and absent DNA this call remains unverified. CDR3 amino acids: CASSQGSGLAGGQGYNEQFF.